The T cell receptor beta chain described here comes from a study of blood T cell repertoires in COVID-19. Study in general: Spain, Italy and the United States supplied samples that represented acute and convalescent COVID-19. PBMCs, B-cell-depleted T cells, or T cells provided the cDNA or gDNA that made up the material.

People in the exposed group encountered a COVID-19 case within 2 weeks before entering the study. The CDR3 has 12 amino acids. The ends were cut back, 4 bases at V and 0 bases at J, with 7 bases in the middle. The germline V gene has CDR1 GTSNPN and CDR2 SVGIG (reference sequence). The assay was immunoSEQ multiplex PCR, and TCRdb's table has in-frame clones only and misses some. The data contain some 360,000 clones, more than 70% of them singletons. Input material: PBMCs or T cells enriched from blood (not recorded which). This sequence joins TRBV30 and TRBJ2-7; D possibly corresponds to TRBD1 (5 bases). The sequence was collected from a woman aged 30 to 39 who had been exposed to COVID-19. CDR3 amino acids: CAWTRASYEQYF. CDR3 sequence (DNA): TGTGCCTGGACCAGGGCCTCCTACGAGCAGTACTTC. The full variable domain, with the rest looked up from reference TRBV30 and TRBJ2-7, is SQTIHQWPATLVQPVGSPLSLECTVEGTSNPNLYWYRQAAGRGLQLLFYSVGIGQISSEVPQNLSASRPQDRQFILSSKKLLLSDSGFYLCAWTRASYEQYFGPGTRLTVT.